The 2 T cell receptor beta chains listed next were all sequenced from one sample in a study of immune evolution from preneoplasia to lung adenocarcinoma. Data came from immunoSEQ multiplex PCR; TCRdb stores just in-frame clones and leaves some out. The data show more than 15,000 clones, around nine tenths seen once. The sequencing sample was made of FFPE invasive lung adenocarcinoma tissue. These receptors all come from a person aged 70 to 85 with invasive lung adenocarcinoma.

The chain combines TRBV29-1 with TRBJ1-1; no definite D call. V shed 3 bases and J shed 11 bases, with 16 bases lying between them. Germline-derived CDR1 and CDR2 are SQVTM and ANQGSEA. The CDR3 spans 12 residues. The CDR3 coding sequence is TGCAGCGTTGACGAGGTCAGCCTGAGGGCTTTCTTT. The encoded protein is CSVDEVSLRAFF.

The V and J genes are TRBV11-1 and TRBJ2-1; 8 bases agree with TRBD1. Losses at the gene ends were 4 bases for V and 7 bases for J; bases not matched to a gene: 6. Germline V gene lookup returns CDR1 SGHAT and CDR2 FQDESV (reference sequence). The length of the CDR3 is 14 residues. DNA of the CDR3: TGTGCCAGCAGCTCGGACAGGGCAAGGAATGAGCAGTTCTTC. This translates into CASSSDRARNEQFF.